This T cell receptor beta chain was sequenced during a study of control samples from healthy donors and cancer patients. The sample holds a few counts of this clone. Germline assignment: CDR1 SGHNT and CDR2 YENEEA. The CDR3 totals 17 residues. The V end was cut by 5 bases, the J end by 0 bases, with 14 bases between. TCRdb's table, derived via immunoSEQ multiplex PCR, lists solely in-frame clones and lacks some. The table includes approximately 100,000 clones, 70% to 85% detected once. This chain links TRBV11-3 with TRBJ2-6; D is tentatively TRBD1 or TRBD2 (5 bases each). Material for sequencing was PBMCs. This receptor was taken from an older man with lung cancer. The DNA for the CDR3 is TGTGCCAGCAGCCCCGGGACGTTACCCTCTGGGGCCAACGTCCTGACTTTC. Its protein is CASSPGTLPSGANVLTF.